In this sample, the clone carrying this T cell receptor (beta chain) turned up once. Assay used: immunoSEQ multiplex PCR; TCRdb lists only in-frame clones, some missing. This table holds some 79,000 clones, more than 75% found once. The sample is drawn from a study of control samples from healthy donors and cancer patients. The receptor comes from a woman in her forties or fifties in good health. The sample consisted of blood.

CDR3: CASSSKGGTGEKLFF. DNA for the CDR3: TGTGCCAGCAGTTCCAAGGGAGGGACGGGTGAAAAACTGTTTTTT. The chain employs TRBV6-5 and TRBJ1-4; possible D gene TRBD1, 5 bases. Germline CDR1 is MNHEY and CDR2 is SVGAGI. This CDR3 has 15 amino acids. The V end was cut by 4 bases, the J end by 7 bases, with 16 bases between.